The subject of this entry is one TCR beta chain. Its specificity is unknown. CDR3 size: 15 residues. The V gene lost 6 bases and the J gene lost 4 bases, with 18 bases spanning the gap. The germline V gene has CDR1 LNHDA and CDR2 SQIVND (reference sequence). Profiling relied on immunoSEQ multiplex PCR, and the TCRdb table lists in-frame clones only, not all of them. The table shows about 370,000 clones, with around 91% occurring only once. The entry originates in a study of Ad26.COV2.S vaccination and SARS-CoV-2 variants. Study-wide findings and caveats: Reports say spike-specific CD8+ and CD4+ T cell responses covered substantial breadth after vaccination. People given the vaccine had a wider spike-specific TCR breadth than placebo recipients did. Responses of T cells in total may have been underestimated by the TCR breadth and depth analyses.

Treatment here: about 20 received Ad26.COV2.S at low or high dose, single or two shots; roughly five received placebo; per-sample allocation not given. On day 63 after the first injection, vaccine and placebo recipients gave samples. In Boston, the donor was an adult between 18-55 years of age. Sequenced here: peripheral blood, sampled in a trial of Ad26.COV2.S vaccine versus placebo. The chain recombines TRBV19 with TRBJ2-5, with D possibly TRBD1 on 5 matching bases. The TCR sequence derives from a person between 18 and 60 years old who received the Ad26.COV2.S COVID-19 vaccine or a placebo. CDR3 coding DNA: TGTGCCAGTAGCGCCAACCTAAACAGGAGAGAGACCCAGTACTTC. This encodes CASSANLNRRETQYF.